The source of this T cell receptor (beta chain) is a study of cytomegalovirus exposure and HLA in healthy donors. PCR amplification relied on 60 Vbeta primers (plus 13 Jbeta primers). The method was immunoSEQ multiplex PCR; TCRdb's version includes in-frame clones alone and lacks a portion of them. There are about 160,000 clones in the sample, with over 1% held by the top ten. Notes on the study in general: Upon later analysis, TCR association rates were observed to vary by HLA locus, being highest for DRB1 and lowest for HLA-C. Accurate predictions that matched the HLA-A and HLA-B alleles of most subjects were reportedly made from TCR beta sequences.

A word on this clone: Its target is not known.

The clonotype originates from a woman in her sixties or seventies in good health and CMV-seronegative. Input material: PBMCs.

CDR3 loop: CASSSKTRLAGDGELFF. The CDR3 bases are TGTGCCAGCAGCTCTAAAACAAGACTAGCGGGAGACGGGGAGCTGTTTTTT. The chain recombines TRBV5-4 with TRBJ2-2; 12 nucleotides match TRBD2. The CDR3 is 17 residues long. Germline CDR1 reads SGHNT; CDR2 reads YYREEE (reference sequence). Trimming took 3 bases from V and 7 from J; bases not matched to a gene: 10.